These 9 T cell receptor beta chains came from one sample sequenced in a study of human T cells and chemical hapten exposure. One entry per CDR3 protein, called by TCRdb with MiXCR from the RACE reads. The sample yields fewer than 85,000 distinct CDR3 sequences, around 9.6% seen once. Documented time point: patch test 2, 6 weeks after DPC sensitization. This sample's treatment: therapeutic diphenylcyclopropenone sensitization with weekly scalp DPC. The sample in question was whole blood, obtained in connection with sensitization to the hapten diphenylcyclopropenone (DPC). The receptor source for this set is a woman aged 30 to 39 with alopecia areata. Some clones in this sample may be carry-over from other donors' samples.

This clonotype was recorded at least ten times. V and J are TRBV20-1 and TRBJ2-2; 10 bases line up with TRBD2. Trimming at V came to 2 bases and at J to 3 bases, leaving 0 bases not matched to a gene. CDR3 length: 14 residues. Germline V gene lookup returns CDR1 DFQATT and CDR2 SNEGSKA (reference sequence). For the CDR3, the DNA is TGCAGTGCTAGACTAGCGGGAGACACCGGGGAGCTGTTTTTT. Amino acid sequence: CSARLAGDTGELFF.

This clonotype came up many times. V usage is TRBV12-3 or TRBV12-4 and J usage is TRBJ1-1; weak D call: TRBD1 (6 bases). The V and J ends lost 3 bases and 8 bases respectively, with 13 bases between them. The CDR3 has 13 amino acids. The CDR3 protein is CASSFPGAGEAFF. Written as DNA, the CDR3 is TGTGCCAGCAGTTTTCCAGGGGCCGGAGAAGCTTTCTTT.

This clonotype came up a few times. The chain joins TRBV6-6 to TRBJ2-7; D remains ambiguous. The V end was cut by 0 bases, the J end by 4 bases, with 10 bases between. Germline V gene lookup returns CDR1 MNHNY and CDR2 SVGAGI (reference sequence). The CDR3 contains 14 residues. This chain's CDR3 is CASSYSPLRYEQYF. The CDR3 DNA reads as TGTGCCAGCAGTTACTCTCCACTCCGGTACGAGCAGTACTTC.

The chain combines TRBV6-5 with TRBJ2-7; D may be TRBD1 (6 bases). This CDR3 has 14 amino acids. The germline V gene encodes CDR1 MNHEY and CDR2 SVGAGI. Trimming left V 2 bases short and J 3 bases short, with 11 bases between. The CDR3 here is CASSYGTRGYEQYF. The DNA for the CDR3 is TGTGCCAGCAGTTACGGGACCAGGGGCTACGAGCAGTACTTC.

This clonotype has a count of ten or more. The genes are TRBV11-2 and TRBJ2-1; 8 bases align to TRBD2. Germline CDR1 SGHAT, CDR2 FQNNGV. V shed 5 bases, J shed 7 bases, and the junction held 4 bases outside the gene matches. The CDR3 has 13 amino acids. The DNA of the CDR3 is TGTGCCAGCAGCGCCGGGACTAGAAATGAGCAGTTCTTC. Translated: CASSAGTRNEQFF.

The chain links TRBV29-1 to TRBJ1-2, with 9 nucleotides matching TRBD1. Germline V lookup: CDR1 SQVTM, CDR2 ANQGSEA. After removal of 7 bases from V and 2 bases from J, the junction contained 2 bases not matched to a gene. The CDR3 contains 12 residues. The CDR3 sequence: CSGTGVNYGYTF. The CDR3 region has the DNA TGCAGCGGGACAGGGGTAAACTATGGCTACACCTTC.

This clonotype was detected ten times or more. The chain couples TRBV7-8 to TRBJ2-1, with 7 positions matching TRBD1. The length of the CDR3 is 20 residues. V was clipped by 0 bases and J by 8 bases; unmatched bases: 22. CDR1 SGHVS and CDR2 FQNEAQ come from the germline V gene. The CDR3 here is CASSLARSSAAGGTLDEQFF. DNA of the CDR3: TGTGCCAGCAGCTTAGCGAGGTCTTCGGCGGCAGGGGGAACGTTAGATGAGCAGTTCTTC.

This clonotype was seen repeatedly, ten times or more. The chain employs TRBV10-1 and TRBJ2-2, with a tentative D call TRBD2 (6 bases). Trimming pared 4 bases from V and 0 bases from J, leaving 12 bases between. The CDR3 covers 16 residues. Looked up from germline, CDR1 is WNHNN and CDR2 is SYGVQD (reference sequence). The CDR3 protein is CASSAGRDPNTGELFF. The CDR3 DNA sequence: TGCGCCAGCAGTGCCGGGCGGGACCCGAACACCGGGGAGCTGTTTTTT.

This clonotype was seen more than once but under ten times. This chain connects TRBV27 to TRBJ2-5; D gene ambiguous. The germline V and J ends were trimmed by 8 bases and 5 bases, with 9 bases remaining between them. This CDR3 comprises 11 residues. In germline, CDR1 is MNHEY, CDR2 SMNVEV (reference sequence). This CDR3 is CASVDGETQYF. CDR3 nucleotide sequence: TGTGCCAGCGTCGACGGGGAGACCCAGTACTTC.